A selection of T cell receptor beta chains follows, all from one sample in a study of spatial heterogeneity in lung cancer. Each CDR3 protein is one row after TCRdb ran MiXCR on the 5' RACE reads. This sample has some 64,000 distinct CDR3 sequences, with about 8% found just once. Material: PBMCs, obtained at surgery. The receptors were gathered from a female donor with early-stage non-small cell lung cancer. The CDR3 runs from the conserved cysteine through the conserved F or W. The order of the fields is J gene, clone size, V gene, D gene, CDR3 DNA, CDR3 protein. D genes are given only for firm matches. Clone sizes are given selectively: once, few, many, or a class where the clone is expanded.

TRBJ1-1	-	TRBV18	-	TGTGCCAGCTCACCGACAGCTATGAACACTGAAGCTTTCTTT	CASSPTAMNTEAFF
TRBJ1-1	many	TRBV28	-	TGTGCCAGCCTTGAACACGGACGCATGAACACTGAAGCTTTCTTT	CASLEHGRMNTEAFF
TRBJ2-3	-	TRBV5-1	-	TGCGCCAGCAGCTTGGAAAGGGATCCTGGCCCAGATACGCAGTATTTT	CASSLERDPGPDTQYF
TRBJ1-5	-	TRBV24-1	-	TGTGCCACCAGTGATCCCGGGACGAGGCAGCCCCAGCATTTT	CATSDPGTRQPQHF
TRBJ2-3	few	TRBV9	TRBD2	TGTGCCAGCAGCGTCGAGCGGGGGGGCTTTGGAGATACGCAGTATTTT	CASSVERGGFGDTQYF
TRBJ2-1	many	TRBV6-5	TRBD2	TGTGCCAGCAGTCAGGATACCCGTCTAGCGGGGGGGCCCTATGAGCAGTTCTTC	CASSQDTRLAGGPYEQFF
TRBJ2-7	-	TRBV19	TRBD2	TGTGCCAGTAGTAGTACTAGCGGTTCTTCCTACGAGCAGTACTTC	CASSSTSGSSYEQYF
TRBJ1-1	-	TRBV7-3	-	TGTGCCAGCAGCTTAAGCCCGGTTACTGAAGCTTTCTTT	CASSLSPVTEAFF
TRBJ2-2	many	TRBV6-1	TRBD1	TGTGCCAGCAAGGGGGCACCGAACACCGGGGAGCTGTTTTTT	CASKGAPNTGELFF
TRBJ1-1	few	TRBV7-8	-	TGTGCCAGCAGCTTAGTAGACATGAACACTGAAGCTTTCTTT	CASSLVDMNTEAFF
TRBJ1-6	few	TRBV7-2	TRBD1	TGTGCCAGCAGGGGATCGGGACAGGCGTATAATTCACCCCTCCACTTT	CASRGSGQAYNSPLHF
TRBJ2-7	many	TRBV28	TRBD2	TGTGCCAGCAGTTTATACTACGGACTAGCGGGAGGATCCTACGAGCAGTACTTC	CASSLYYGLAGGSYEQYF
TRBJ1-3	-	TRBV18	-	TGTGCCAGCTCACCCGACTCTGGATCTGGAAACACCATATATTTT	CASSPDSGSGNTIYF
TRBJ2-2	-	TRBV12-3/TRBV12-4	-	TGTGCCAGCAGTTTGCCACGCACGAAATCCGGGGAGCTGTTTTTT	CASSLPRTKSGELFF
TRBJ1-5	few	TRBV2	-	TGTGCCTGTTCGAAGGACGCGGCCTATCAGCCCCAGCATTTT	CACSKDAAYQPQHF
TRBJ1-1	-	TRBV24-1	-	TGTGCCACCAGTGGAAGCAGGGACACTGAAGCTTTCTTT	CATSGSRDTEAFF
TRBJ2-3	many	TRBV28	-	TGTGCCAGCAGTTTCGGGAGAAGCACAGATACGCAGTATTTT	CASSFGRSTDTQYF
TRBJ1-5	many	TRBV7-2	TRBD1	TGTGCCAGCAGTCAGGACAGGGGGCCTCAGCCCCAGCATTTT	CASSQDRGPQPQHF